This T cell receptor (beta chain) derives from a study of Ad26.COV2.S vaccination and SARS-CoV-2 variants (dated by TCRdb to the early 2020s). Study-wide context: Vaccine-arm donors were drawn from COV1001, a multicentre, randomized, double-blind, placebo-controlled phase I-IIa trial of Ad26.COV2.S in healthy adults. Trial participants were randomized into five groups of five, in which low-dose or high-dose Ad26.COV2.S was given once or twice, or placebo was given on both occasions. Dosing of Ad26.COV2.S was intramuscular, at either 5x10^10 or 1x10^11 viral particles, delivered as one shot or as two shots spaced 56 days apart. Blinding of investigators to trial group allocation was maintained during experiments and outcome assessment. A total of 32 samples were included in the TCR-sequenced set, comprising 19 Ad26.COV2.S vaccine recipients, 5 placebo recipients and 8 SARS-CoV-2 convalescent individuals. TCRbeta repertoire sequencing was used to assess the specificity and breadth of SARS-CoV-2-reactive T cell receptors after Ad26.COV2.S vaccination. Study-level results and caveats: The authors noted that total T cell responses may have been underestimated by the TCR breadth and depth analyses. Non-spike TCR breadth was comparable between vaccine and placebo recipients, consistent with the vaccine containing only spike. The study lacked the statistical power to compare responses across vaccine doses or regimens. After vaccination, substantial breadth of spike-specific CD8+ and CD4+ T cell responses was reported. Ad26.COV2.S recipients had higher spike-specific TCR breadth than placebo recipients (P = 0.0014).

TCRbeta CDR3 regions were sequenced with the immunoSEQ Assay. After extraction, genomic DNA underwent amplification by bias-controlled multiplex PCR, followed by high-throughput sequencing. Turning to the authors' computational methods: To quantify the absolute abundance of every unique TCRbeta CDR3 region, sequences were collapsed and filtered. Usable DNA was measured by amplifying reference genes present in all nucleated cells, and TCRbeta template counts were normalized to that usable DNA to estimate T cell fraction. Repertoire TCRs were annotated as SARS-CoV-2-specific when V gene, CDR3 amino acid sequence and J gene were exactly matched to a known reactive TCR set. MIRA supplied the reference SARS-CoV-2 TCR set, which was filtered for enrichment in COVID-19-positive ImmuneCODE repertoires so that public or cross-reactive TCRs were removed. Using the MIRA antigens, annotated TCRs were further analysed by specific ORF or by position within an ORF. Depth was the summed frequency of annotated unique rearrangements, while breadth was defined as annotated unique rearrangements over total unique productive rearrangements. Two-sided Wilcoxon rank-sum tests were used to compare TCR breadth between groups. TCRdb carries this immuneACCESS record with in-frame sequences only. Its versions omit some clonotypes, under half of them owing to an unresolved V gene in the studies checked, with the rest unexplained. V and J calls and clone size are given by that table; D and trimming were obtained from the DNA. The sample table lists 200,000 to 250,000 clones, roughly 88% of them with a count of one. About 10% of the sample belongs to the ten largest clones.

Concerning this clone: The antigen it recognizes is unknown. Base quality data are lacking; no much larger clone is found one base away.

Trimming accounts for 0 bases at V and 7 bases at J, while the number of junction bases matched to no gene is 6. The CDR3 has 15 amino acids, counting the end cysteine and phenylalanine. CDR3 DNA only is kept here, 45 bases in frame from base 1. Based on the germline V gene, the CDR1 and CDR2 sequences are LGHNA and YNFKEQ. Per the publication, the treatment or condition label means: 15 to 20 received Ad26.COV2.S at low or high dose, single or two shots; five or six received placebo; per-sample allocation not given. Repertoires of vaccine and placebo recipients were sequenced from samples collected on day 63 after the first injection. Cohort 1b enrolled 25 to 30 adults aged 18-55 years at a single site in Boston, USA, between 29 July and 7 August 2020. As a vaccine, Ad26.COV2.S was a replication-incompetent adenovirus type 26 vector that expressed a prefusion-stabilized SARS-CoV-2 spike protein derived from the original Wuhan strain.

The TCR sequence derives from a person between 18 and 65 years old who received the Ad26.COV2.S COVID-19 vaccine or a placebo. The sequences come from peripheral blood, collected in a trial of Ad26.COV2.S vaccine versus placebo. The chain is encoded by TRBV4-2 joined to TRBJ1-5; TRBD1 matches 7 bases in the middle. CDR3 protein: CASSQDRGEGQPQHF. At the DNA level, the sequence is TGTGCCAGCAGCCAAGACAGGGGGGAAGGACAGCCCCAGCATTTT.